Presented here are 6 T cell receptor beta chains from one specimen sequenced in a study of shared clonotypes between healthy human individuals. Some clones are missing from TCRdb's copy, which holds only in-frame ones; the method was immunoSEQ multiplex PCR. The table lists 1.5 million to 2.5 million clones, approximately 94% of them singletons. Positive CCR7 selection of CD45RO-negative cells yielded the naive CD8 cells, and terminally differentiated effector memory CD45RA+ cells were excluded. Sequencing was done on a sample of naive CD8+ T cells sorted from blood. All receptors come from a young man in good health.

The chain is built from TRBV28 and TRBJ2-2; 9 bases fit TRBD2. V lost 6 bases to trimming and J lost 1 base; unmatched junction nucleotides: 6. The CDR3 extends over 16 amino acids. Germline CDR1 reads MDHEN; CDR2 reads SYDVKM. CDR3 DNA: TGTGCCAGCAGCGCCGAGCGGGGGGAGAACACCGGGGAGCTGTTTTTT. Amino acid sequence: CASSAERGENTGELFF.

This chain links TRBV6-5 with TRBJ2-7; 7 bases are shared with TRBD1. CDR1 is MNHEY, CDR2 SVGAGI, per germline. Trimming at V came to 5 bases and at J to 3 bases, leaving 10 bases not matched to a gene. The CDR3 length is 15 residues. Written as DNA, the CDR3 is TGTGCCAGCAGTACTGAGACAGGGAACTACTACGAGCAGTACTTC. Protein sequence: CASSTETGNYYEQYF.

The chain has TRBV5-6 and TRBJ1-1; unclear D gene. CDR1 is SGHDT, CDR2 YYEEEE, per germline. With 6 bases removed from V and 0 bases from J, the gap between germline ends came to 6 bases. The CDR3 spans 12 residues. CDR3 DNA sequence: TGTGCCAGCACCCACATGAACACTGAAGCTTTCTTT. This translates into CASTHMNTEAFF.

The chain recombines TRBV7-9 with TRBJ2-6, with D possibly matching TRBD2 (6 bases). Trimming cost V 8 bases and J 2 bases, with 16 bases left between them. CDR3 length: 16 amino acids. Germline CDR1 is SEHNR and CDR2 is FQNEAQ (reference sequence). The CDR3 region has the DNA TGTGCCAGCGGAGGGGCTCCTATAGCTGGGGCCAACGTCCTGACTTTC. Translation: CASGGAPIAGANVLTF.

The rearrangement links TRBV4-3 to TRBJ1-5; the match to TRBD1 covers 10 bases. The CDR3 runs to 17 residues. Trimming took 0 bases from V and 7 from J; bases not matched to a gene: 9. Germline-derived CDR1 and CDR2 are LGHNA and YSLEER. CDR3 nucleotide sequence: TGCGCCAGCAGCCAAGAGTGGGACAGGGGAGGGGAACAGCCCCAGCATTTT. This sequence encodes CASSQEWDRGGEQPQHF.

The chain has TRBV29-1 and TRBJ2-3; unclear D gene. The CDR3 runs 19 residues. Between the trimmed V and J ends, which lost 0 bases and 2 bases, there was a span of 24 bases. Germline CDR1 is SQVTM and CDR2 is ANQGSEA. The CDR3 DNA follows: TGCAGCGTTGAAGATTTTAGGGCAGAATCGGAATATCTCACAGATACGCAGTATTTT. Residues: CSVEDFRAESEYLTDTQYF.